This TCR beta chain emerged from a study of T cell responses to AZD1222 COVID-19 vaccine. Using immunoSEQ multiplex PCR, the repertoire was profiled, and TCRdb retains in-frame clones only, with some absent. Here the sample spans more than 75,000 clones, about nine tenths being singletons. Second doses at about 4 or about 12 weeks were pooled. General study findings and limits: Donors were largely white British and mainly female; clonal diversity was possibly underestimated. Regions left unmutated in variants are reportedly the target of nearly half of spike-specific TCRs. Baseline seropositivity characterized only a handful of AZD1222 recipients.

V was pared by 0 bases and J by 2 bases, with 13 bases of the junction left unmatched. The germline V gene has CDR1 LNHNV and CDR2 YYDKDF (reference sequence). This CDR3 comprises 19 residues. This clone was counted a few times. Antigen: not known. The V and J genes are TRBV15 and TRBJ2-5; 9 nucleotides align to TRBD2. The sequence derives from an adult who received the AZD1222 COVID-19 vaccine. This sample comprised peripheral blood, obtained 28 days after the second AZD1222 dose. CDR3 sequence reads: CATSRDYSASGTLQETQYF. The CDR3 nucleotides read TGTGCCACCAGCAGAGATTATTCGGCTAGCGGGACCCTACAAGAGACCCAGTACTTC.